The 11 T cell receptor beta chains below all came from one sample that was sequenced in a study of blood T cell repertoires in COVID-19. Repertoires were generated with immunoSEQ multiplex PCR, while TCRdb's copy carries only in-frame clones and drops some. The data contain tens of thousands of clones, over 60% of them singletons. Sequencing was done on a sample of peripheral blood. These receptors were obtained from an elderly woman with active or convalescent COVID-19.

CDR3 loop: CASRLGQGDSPLHF. In DNA form, the CDR3 reads TGTGCCAGCAGATTGGGACAGGGGGATTCACCCCTCCACTTT. The V and J genes are TRBV6-5 and TRBJ1-6; 11 bases fit TRBD1. V lost 6 bases, J lost 8 bases, and 3 bases stayed unmatched. This CDR3 spans 14 amino acids. Germline V gives CDR1 MNHEY, CDR2 SVGAGI.

CDR3 coding DNA: TGCGCCAGCAGCTTAACACAGGGGCAAGGAGAGACCCAGTACTTC. It yields the protein CASSLTQGQGETQYF. This sequence joins TRBV5-1 and TRBJ2-5; TRBD1 matches at 7 bases. The V and J ends lost 2 bases and 4 bases, in that order; junction bases with no gene match: 8. The germline V gene has CDR1 SGHRS and CDR2 YFSETQ. The CDR3 totals 15 residues.

The chain joins TRBV2 to TRBJ2-1; TRBD2 might be the D (6 bases). V dropped 1 base and J dropped 13 bases, with 11 bases sitting between them. Germline V gives CDR1 SNHLY, CDR2 FYNNEI. The CDR3 covers 12 residues. The CDR3, as DNA: TGTGCCAGCAGTGAAGGCGGGACCTTACAGTTCTTC. Translating gives CASSEGGTLQFF. The whole variable domain, remainder taken from reference TRBV2 and TRBJ2-1, is EPEVTQTPSHQVTQMGQEVILRCVPISNHLYFYWYRQILGQKVEFLVSFYNNEISEKSEIFDDQFSVERPDGSNFTLKIRSTKLEDSAMYFCASSEGGTLQFFGPGTRLTVL.

The rearrangement uses TRBV7-9 and TRBJ1-6; 8 bases match TRBD1. The germline V gene has CDR1 SEHNR and CDR2 FQNEAQ (reference sequence). This CDR3 is built from 18 residues. Germline trimming cut 4 bases from V and 6 bases from J; bases unmatched to any gene: 14. CDR3 amino acids: CASSSWTGSVGSNSPLHF. The CDR3 DNA reads TGTGCCAGCAGCTCCTGGACAGGGTCCGTAGGTTCTAATTCACCCCTCCACTTT.

The chain couples TRBV28 to TRBJ2-7, with TRBD2 identical over 7 bases. Looked up from germline, CDR1 is MDHEN and CDR2 is SYDVKM. V lost 2 bases and J lost 3; bases outside the gene matches: 13. There are 17 residues in the CDR3. The chain's CDR3 is CASSLIKSGAGVYEQYF. In DNA form, the CDR3 reads TGTGCCAGCAGTTTAATTAAGTCTGGGGCGGGGGTCTACGAGCAGTACTTC. The variable domain in full, with the rest retrieved from reference TRBV28 and TRBJ2-7, is DVKVTQSSRYLVKRTGEKVFLECVQDMDHENMFWYRQDPGLGLRLIYFSYDVKMKEKGDIPEGYSVSREKKERFSLILESASTNQTSMYLCASSLIKSGAGVYEQYFGPGTRLTVT.

This clone was counted a few times. The chain carries TRBV19 and TRBJ1-6; TRBD1 matches at 8 bases. Germline V lookup: CDR1 LNHDA, CDR2 SQIVND (reference sequence). CDR3 length equals 15 residues. V shed 0 bases, J shed 7 bases, and the junction held 2 bases outside the gene matches. The CDR3 coding sequence is TGTGCCAGTAGTATAGATCCAGGGGGCAATTCACCCCTCCACTTT. It encodes CASSIDPGGNSPLHF. The full variable domain, its missing parts supplied by reference TRBV19 and TRBJ1-6, is DGGITQSPKYLFRKEGQNVTLSCEQNLNHDAMYWYRQDPGQGLRLIYYSQIVNDFQKGDIAEGYSVSREKKESFPLTVTSAQKNPTAFYLCASSIDPGGNSPLHFGNGTRLTVT.

The genes are TRBV7-2 and TRBJ1-5; D is uncertain. The germline V and J ends were trimmed by 4 bases and 7 bases, with 11 bases remaining between them. CDR3 size: 13 residues. The germline gives CDR1 SGHTA, CDR2 FQGNSA. Here the CDR3 reads CASSSDPGQPQHF. For the CDR3, the DNA is TGTGCCAGCAGCTCGGATCCGGGGCAGCCCCAGCATTTT.

The chain employs TRBV28 and TRBJ1-3; tentative D call: TRBD1 (6 bases). The CDR3 spans 14 residues. Trimming left V 7 bases short and J 1 base short, with 11 bases between. CDR1 MDHEN and CDR2 SYDVKM come from the germline V gene. CDR3 sequence: CASILRGSGNTIYF. The CDR3 DNA reads as TGTGCCAGCATCCTAAGGGGGTCTGGAAACACCATATATTTT.

The CDR3 DNA is TGTGCCAGCAGCTTGGTGGTAGCGGGGGGGCACAATGAGCAGTTCTTC. Encoded protein: CASSLVVAGGHNEQFF. The rearrangement links TRBV5-6 to TRBJ2-1; 11 bases fit TRBD2. The CDR3 runs to 16 residues. CDR1 is SGHDT, CDR2 YYEEEE, per germline. With V trimmed by 0 bases and J by 5 bases, 4 bases remained unmatched.

The V and J genes are TRBV5-1 and TRBJ1-6, with D perhaps matching TRBD1 (5 bases). V was cut by 5 bases and J by 7 bases, with 10 bases left in between. Germline values: CDR1 SGHRS, CDR2 YFSETQ. The CDR3 has 13 amino acids. This CDR3 is CASRRQRNSPLHF. CDR3 nucleotides: TGCGCCAGCAGACGACAGAGGAATTCACCCCTCCACTTT.

The chain recombines TRBV28 with TRBJ2-2; TRBD2 agrees at 10 bases. The CDR3 has 15 amino acids. The V and J ends lost 3 bases and 4 bases, in that order; junction bases with no gene match: 2. Germline CDR1 reads MDHEN; CDR2 reads SYDVKM. The CDR3 here is CASSFSGGSTGELFF. The CDR3 DNA follows: TGTGCCAGCAGTTTTAGCGGGGGGAGCACCGGGGAGCTGTTTTTT. Full variable domain (missing parts from reference TRBV28 and TRBJ2-2): DVKVTQSSRYLVKRTGEKVFLECVQDMDHENMFWYRQDPGLGLRLIYFSYDVKMKEKGDIPEGYSVSREKKERFSLILESASTNQTSMYLCASSFSGGSTGELFFGEGSRLTVL.